The present T cell receptor beta chain was sequenced within a study of blood T cell repertoires in COVID-19. Study at large: Whether acute or convalescent, the COVID-19 samples came from the United States, Italy and Spain. The analysed material was cDNA or gDNA that came from T cells, B-cell-depleted T cells, or PBMCs.

V gave up 3 bases and J gave up 7 bases, with 13 bases separating them. CDR1 KGHSH and CDR2 LQKENI come from the germline V gene. The CDR3 has 13 amino acids. Per the authors' pipeline: Estimation of nucleated cell counts was performed using reference gene primer amplification. The assay was immunoSEQ multiplex PCR, and TCRdb's table has in-frame clones only and misses some. That table supplies the V and J calls and clone size; D and trimming were determined from the DNA. Here the sample spans approximately 170,000 clones, 65% to 80% being singletons. The sequenced sample was peripheral blood. This receptor was taken from a woman in her forties or fifties with acute or convalescent COVID-19. The chain links TRBV18 to TRBJ2-7, with D possibly matching TRBD1 (7 bases). CDR3 DNA: TGTGCCAGCTCACCCTCGACAGGGAGGGAGCAGTACTTC. It translates to CASSPSTGREQYF. The full variable domain, its missing parts supplied by reference TRBV18 and TRBJ2-7, is NAGVMQNPRHLVRRRGQEARLRCSPMKGHSHVYWYRQLPEEGLKFMVYLQKENIIDESGMPKERFSAEFPKEGPSILRIQQVVRGDSAAYFCASSPSTGREQYFGPGTRLTVT.